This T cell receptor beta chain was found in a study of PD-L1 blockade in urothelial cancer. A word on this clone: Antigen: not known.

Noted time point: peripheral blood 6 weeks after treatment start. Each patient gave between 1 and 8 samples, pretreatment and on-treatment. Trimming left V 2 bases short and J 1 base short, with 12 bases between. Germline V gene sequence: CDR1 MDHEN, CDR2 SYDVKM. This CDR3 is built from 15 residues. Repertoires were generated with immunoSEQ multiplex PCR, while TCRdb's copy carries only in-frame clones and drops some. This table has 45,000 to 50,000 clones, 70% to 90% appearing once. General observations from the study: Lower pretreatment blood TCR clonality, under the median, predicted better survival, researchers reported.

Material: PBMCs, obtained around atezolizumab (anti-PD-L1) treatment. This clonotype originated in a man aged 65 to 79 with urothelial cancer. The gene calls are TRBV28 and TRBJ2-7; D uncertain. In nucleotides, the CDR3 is TGTGCCAGCAGTTTAAGCTTTTCTCCTTCCTACGAGCAGTACTTC. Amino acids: CASSLSFSPSYEQYF.